The 31 T cell receptor beta chains given below trace back to one sample, sequenced in a study of HIV-infected children after antiretroviral therapy interruption. Treatment noted: PENTA 11 planned treatment interruption arm or continuous ART arm. RNA-based 3' RACE libraries used unique molecular identifiers. In TCRdb, the 3' RACE reads were re-called with MiXCR into one record per CDR3 protein. The top ten hold 0.6% to 0.85% of the sample, which has 45,000 to 50,000 distinct CDR3 sequences, around 4% seen once. Sequencing was performed on CD45RA+ CD4+ T cells from PBMCs, pooled from several time points, taken from a donor given antiretroviral therapy, either interrupted or continuous. The subset is: naive CD4+ CD45RA+ CD45RO- T cells. These receptors all come from a pool of human donors with HIV.

This clonotype has ten or more counts. The DNA for the CDR3 is TGTGCCAGCAGCTTTACTTACCCGAGCACAGATACGCAGTATTTT. Protein sequence: CASSFTYPSTDTQYF. This chain links TRBV5-5 with TRBJ2-3; D uncertain. V dropped 2 bases and J dropped 0 bases, with 10 bases sitting between them. Germline V gene lookup returns CDR1 SGHKS and CDR2 YYEKEE (reference sequence). The CDR3 is made up of 15 amino acids.

There are a few counts of this clonotype. The rearrangement uses TRBV14 and TRBJ1-4, with a tentative D call TRBD1 (6 bases). CDR3 length equals 13 residues. Germline loops: CDR1 SGHDN, CDR2 FVKESK. Trimming cost V 0 bases and J 11 bases, with 10 bases left between them. In nucleotides, the CDR3 is TGTGCCAGCAGCCAAGAAAGGGGGGCTAAACTGTTTTTT. This codes for CASSQERGAKLFF. Supplemented by reference TRBV14 and TRBJ1-4, the full variable domain reads EAGVTQFPSHSVIEKGQTVTLRCDPISGHDNLYWYRRVMGKEIKFLLHFVKESKQDESGMPNNRFLAERTGGTYSTLKVQPAELEDSGVYFCASSQERGAKLFFGSGTQLSVL.

In its sample, this clonotype was seen many times. V usage is TRBV5-6 and J usage is TRBJ2-3; possibly TRBD2 for D (6 bases). CDR3 size: 16 residues. Germline V gene sequence: CDR1 SGHDT, CDR2 YYEEEE. Trimming shortened V by 0 bases and J by 0 bases, and 11 bases separated the two germline ends. The CDR3 DNA reads as TGTGCCAGCAGCTTGGTTTGGGGAGGAAGCACAGATACGCAGTATTTT. It translates to CASSLVWGGSTDTQYF.

This clonotype turned up a few times. The J gene is TRBJ2-4, the V gene TRBV5-8, with D tentatively TRBD1 (6 bases). Germline V gene sequence: CDR1 SGHTS, CDR2 YDEGEE. Trimming shortened V by 4 bases and J by 7 bases, and 15 bases separated the two germline ends. The CDR3 contains 14 residues. The CDR3, as DNA: TGTGCCAGCAGCCTTCCACTACAGGGTAACATTCAGTACTTC. It codes for CASSLPLQGNIQYF.

This clonotype showed up many times. This chain links TRBV3-1 with TRBJ2-1; either TRBD1 or TRBD2 may supply D (5 bases each). Between the trimmed V and J ends, which lost 1 base and 6 bases, there was a span of 7 bases. Germline V gives CDR1 LGHDT, CDR2 YNNKEL (reference sequence). This CDR3 contains 13 residues. The CDR3 coding sequence is TGTGCCAGCAGCCAAGCGGGGCCCAATGAGCAGTTCTTC. Translated, it gives CASSQAGPNEQFF.

V and J are TRBV11-2 and TRBJ2-1, with 7 bases lining up with TRBD1. The J segment lost 10 bases and the V segment lost 5 bases, leaving 8 bases of the junction unmatched. CDR3 size: 13 residues. Germline V CDR1 and CDR2: SGHAT, FQNNGV. CDR3 DNA sequence: TGTGCCAGCAGCACAGGGACAGCCCTCGAGCAGTTCTTC. Its translation: CASSTGTALEQFF.

This clonotype occurred many times. The CDR3 DNA follows: TGCAGCGTTGAAGGGCGGGTTACTCCCTACGAGCAGTACTTC. Residues: CSVEGRVTPYEQYF. V and J are TRBV29-1 and TRBJ2-7; D perhaps matches TRBD2 (5 bases). The CDR3 spans 14 residues. Trimming cost V 1 base and J 2 bases, with 12 bases left between them. Germline V lookup: CDR1 SQVTM, CDR2 ANQGSEA.

In this sample, this clonotype turned up many times. The J gene is TRBJ1-6, the V gene TRBV29-1; the D is unclear. Germline values: CDR1 SQVTM, CDR2 ANQGSEA. There are 14 residues in the CDR3. The V end was cut by 4 bases, the J end by 7 bases, with 14 bases between. The CDR3 bases are TGCAGCGTTGCAACAGTAGACAAGAATTCACCCCTCCACTTT. It translates to CSVATVDKNSPLHF. Full variable domain (remainder filled in from reference TRBV29-1 and TRBJ1-6): SAVISQKPSRDICQRGTSLTIQCQVDSQVTMMFWYRQQPGQSLTLIATANQGSEATYESGFVIDKFPISRPNLTFSTLTVSNMSPEDSSIYLCSVATVDKNSPLHFGNGTRLTVT.

The gene calls are TRBV27 and TRBJ1-3; possible D gene TRBD1, 5 bases. This CDR3 is 15 amino acids long. Germline V lookup: CDR1 MNHEY, CDR2 SMNVEV (reference sequence). With 5 bases removed from V and 3 bases from J, the gap between germline ends came to 14 bases. DNA for the CDR3: TGTGCCAGCAGTATTCAGGGTGCGGTTGGAAACACCATATATTTT. It is translated as CASSIQGAVGNTIYF.

This clonotype has a count of ten or more. One junction end does not reproduce the germline sequence, and a read error may be involved. The genes are TRBV6-6 and TRBJ2-3; 8 bases are a match to TRBD1. The CDR3 consists of 11 residues. Germline CDR1 MNHNY, CDR2 SVGAGI (reference sequence). For the CDR3, the DNA is TGTGCCAGCAGCTCCGAAACAGACAGGGGATTT. Its translation is CASSSETDRGF.

In this sample, this clonotype turned up many times. The CDR3 DNA follows: TGTGCCAGCAGTTTGAGTCCATCCGAGCAGTACTTC. This sequence encodes CASSLSPSEQYF. The chain carries TRBV12-3 or TRBV12-4 and TRBJ2-7; D uncertain. This CDR3 spans 12 amino acids. Trimming shortened V by 3 bases and J by 6 bases, and 9 bases separated the two germline ends.

Ten or more counts support this clonotype. The V call is TRBV28, the J call TRBJ2-1; maybe TRBD1 (5 bases). The germline CDR1 and CDR2 sequences are MDHEN and SYDVKM. CDR3 length: 14 amino acids. Trimming removed 5 bases from V and 8 bases from J, with 16 bases in between. CDR3 residues: CASSLLRAPHEQFF. In nucleotides, the CDR3 is TGTGCCAGCAGTCTCCTCAGGGCACCCCATGAGCAGTTCTTC.

As to this clonotype: A much larger clone differs from this one at a single base, so this may be a read error. V is TRBV6-1 and J is TRBJ2-2; D unclear. CDR1 and CDR2 (germline): MNHNS, SASEGT. The CDR3 has 12 residues. CDR3 amino acids: CVSNKNTGELFF. The DNA of the CDR3 is TGTGTCAGCAATAAAAACACCGGGGAGCTGTTTTTT.

This clonotype was found many times. The chain employs TRBV20-1 and TRBJ1-2; TRBD1 agrees at 10 bases. The CDR3 is 14 amino acids. CDR1 is DFQATT and CDR2 is SNEGSKA in the germline V gene (reference sequence). J lost 4 bases, V lost 3 bases, and 5 bases had no gene match. DNA for the CDR3: TGCAGTGCTAGGGACAGGGGGACTTCCTATGGCTACACCTTC. Translation: CSARDRGTSYGYTF.

At least ten counts were recorded for this clonotype. V gene TRBV10-1 combines with J gene TRBJ1-2, with D uncertain. CDR1 and CDR2 from the germline V gene are WNHNN and SYGVQD (reference sequence). V shed 0 bases and J shed 8 bases, with 7 bases lying between them. CDR3 length equals 12 residues. In DNA form, the CDR3 reads TGCGCCAGCAGTGAGTCCAGAGGGGGCTACACCTTC. Translated: CASSESRGGYTF.

The chain employs TRBV20-1 and TRBJ1-5; tentative D call: TRBD1 (5 bases). With 1 base removed from V and 6 bases from J, the gap between germline ends came to 7 bases. The CDR3 has 12 residues. CDR1 and CDR2 (germline): DFQATT, SNEGSKA (reference sequence). This CDR3 reads CSARGGTQPQHF. The CDR3 DNA follows: TGCAGTGCTAGAGGGGGGACTCAGCCCCAGCATTTT.

The rearrangement links TRBV29-1 to TRBJ1-1; D may be TRBD1 (6 bases). This CDR3 contains 13 residues. Trimming shortened V by 7 bases and J by 0 bases, and 12 bases separated the two germline ends. CDR1 SQVTM and CDR2 ANQGSEA come from the germline V gene. CDR3 DNA: TGCAGCGCTCGGACAGAGATGAACACTGAAGCTTTCTTT. Translation gives CSARTEMNTEAFF.

This clonotype was seen repeatedly, ten times or more. The chain recombines TRBV27 with TRBJ2-7; TRBD1 matches at 10 bases. Germline V gives CDR1 MNHEY, CDR2 SMNVEV (reference sequence). With 5 bases clipped from V and 0 bases from J, the junction kept 10 bases outside the gene matches. The CDR3 is 17 residues long. Here the CDR3 DNA reads TGTGCCAGCAGTCCCAAGGGACAGGGGCCGAGCTCCTACGAGCAGTACTTC. It specifies CASSPKGQGPSSYEQYF.

The chain joins TRBV28 to TRBJ2-7; D gene uncertain. V was pared by 5 bases and J by 0 bases, with 11 bases between. CDR1 is MDHEN, CDR2 SYDVKM, per germline. The CDR3 has 14 residues. The CDR3: CASSPPPDSYEQYF. The CDR3 DNA sequence: TGTGCCAGCAGTCCGCCTCCCGACTCCTACGAGCAGTACTTC. Combining the CDR3 with reference TRBV28 and TRBJ2-7 gives the whole variable domain DVKVTQSSRYLVKRTGEKVFLECVQDMDHENMFWYRQDPGLGLRLIYFSYDVKMKEKGDIPEGYSVSREKKERFSLILESASTNQTSMYLCASSPPPDSYEQYFGPGTRLTVT.

This clonotype ranks as medium-sized. CDR3 region: CASSLGQGSYEQYF. DNA of the CDR3: TGCGCCAGCAGCTTGGGCCAGGGTTCGTACGAGCAGTACTTC. The rearrangement links TRBV5-1 to TRBJ2-7, with a weak D call TRBD1 (5 bases). CDR1 and CDR2 from the germline V gene are SGHRS and YFSETQ. The CDR3 loop spans 14 amino acids. Trimming stripped 0 bases from V and 4 bases from J, with 11 bases between.

The gene calls are TRBV5-5 and TRBJ1-4; D is undetermined. Germline-derived CDR1 and CDR2 are SGHKS and YYEKEE (reference sequence). This CDR3 spans 16 amino acids. V was pared by 4 bases and J by 8 bases, with 21 bases between. The CDR3 DNA reads TGTGCCAGCAGCCACGAACCGAGCAGGATTGGGGAAAAACTGTTTTTT. Translating gives CASSHEPSRIGEKLFF.

The chain combines TRBV11-2 with TRBJ2-3; weak D call: TRBD2 (5 bases). V was pared by 4 bases and J by 6 bases, with 8 bases between. The CDR3 runs to 12 residues. Germline V lookup: CDR1 SGHAT, CDR2 FQNNGV. CDR3 residues: CASSWESDTQYF. The CDR3 nucleotides read TGTGCCAGCAGCTGGGAGTCGGATACGCAGTATTTT.

The gene calls are TRBV6-2 or TRBV6-3 and TRBJ2-5; D unclear. Germline assignment: CDR1 MNHEY and CDR2 SVGEGT. Trimming removed 2 bases from V and 5 bases from J, with 3 bases in between. This CDR3 comprises 11 residues. CDR3 sequence reads: CASSYPETQYF. The DNA for the CDR3 is TGTGCCAGCAGTTACCCCGAGACCCAGTACTTC.

The chain has TRBV10-3 and TRBJ2-3; unclear D gene. Germline loops: CDR1 ENHRY, CDR2 SYGVKD. The CDR3 spans 14 residues. The V end lost 4 bases, the J end lost 0 bases, and 8 bases lay between the germline ends. The CDR3 sequence: CAISGAVSTDTQYF. The CDR3 DNA follows: TGTGCCATCAGTGGAGCAGTTAGCACAGATACGCAGTATTTT.

This clonotype was seen repeatedly, ten times or more. This rearrangement joins TRBV19 to TRBJ1-2; no firm D call. Germline CDR1 reads LNHDA; CDR2 reads SQIVND (reference sequence). CDR3 length equals 13 residues. V was trimmed by 6 bases and J by 8 bases, leaving 16 bases between them. Here the CDR3 DNA reads TGTGCCAGTAGCCCGGGGAGGGTCTGGGGCTACACCTTC. The encoded protein is CASSPGRVWGYTF.

This chain joins TRBV5-1 and TRBJ1-1, with TRBD1 as a possible D gene (5 bases). The CDR3 sequence is 15 residues long. Germline assignment: CDR1 SGHRS and CDR2 YFSETQ. V lost 0 bases to trimming and J lost 6 bases, with 15 bases between them. The CDR3 protein is CASSLGSGNFAEAFF. The CDR3 region has the DNA TGCGCCAGCAGCTTGGGATCAGGGAATTTCGCTGAAGCTTTCTTT.

This clonotype appeared a few times. V gene TRBV2 combines with J gene TRBJ2-1; no reliable D call. The CDR3 is 12 amino acids. Trimming left V 10 bases short and J 5 bases short, with 12 bases between. CDR1 and CDR2 (germline): SNHLY, FYNNEI. The CDR3 nucleotides are TGTGCCACCGCACTACTTGACAATGAGCAGTTCTTC. This gives the protein CATALLDNEQFF.

The chain carries TRBV11-2 and TRBJ2-5; the D gene is possibly TRBD1 (6 bases). In germline, CDR1 is SGHAT, CDR2 FQNNGV. Trimming removed 5 bases from V and 4 bases from J, with 14 bases in between. The CDR3 runs 14 residues. The CDR3 nucleotides read TGTGCCAGCAGCATCACAGGGATCCGAGAGACCCAGTACTTC. This gives the protein CASSITGIRETQYF.

This clonotype was seen at least ten times. The CDR3 DNA sequence: TGTGCCAGCAGCCAAGACAGGGGCGGAAACACCATATATTTT. Translation: CASSQDRGGNTIYF. This chain uses TRBV3-1 with TRBJ1-3; D may be TRBD1 (6 bases). Trimming stripped 0 bases from V and 4 bases from J, with 7 bases between. The CDR3 has 14 amino acids. Germline V lookup: CDR1 LGHDT, CDR2 YNNKEL (reference sequence).

In its sample, this clonotype was seen many times. This sequence joins TRBV2 and TRBJ1-1, with 8 bases aligning to TRBD1. V lost 4 bases and J lost 3; bases outside the gene matches: 7. The CDR3 runs to 15 residues. Per germline, CDR1 SNHLY and CDR2 FYNNEI. Written as DNA, the CDR3 is TGTGCCAGCAGTGCTTTGTCAGGGGGCCACACTGAAGCTTTCTTT. This gives the protein CASSALSGGHTEAFF.

This clonotype was counted at least ten times. This sequence joins TRBV20-1 and TRBJ2-3; 7 bases agree with TRBD1. V was pared by 5 bases and J by 2 bases, with 7 bases of the junction left unmatched. Germline CDR1 reads DFQATT; CDR2 reads SNEGSKA (reference sequence). This CDR3 spans 14 amino acids. This CDR3 reads CSASDRIFTDTQYF. The CDR3 DNA reads as TGCAGTGCTTCGGACAGGATTTTCACAGATACGCAGTATTTT.